These 32 T cell receptor beta chains share one sample of origin, sequenced in a study of T cell clonality in common variable immunodeficiency. Repertoires were generated with immunoSEQ multiplex PCR, while TCRdb's copy carries only in-frame clones and drops some. This sample has about 40,000 clones, each found more than once. The specimen sequenced was peripheral blood mononuclear cells. The receptors come from a person aged 18 to 70 in good health.

In its sample, this clone was seen many times. The read falls 3 residues short of the CDR3 end, and the missing part is taken from the germline J gene. The chain joins TRBV6-4 to TRBJ2-1; 14 bases are shared with TRBD2. The CDR3 spans 16 residues. Trimming took 6 bases from V and 8 from J; bases not matched to a gene: 9. Germline loops: CDR1 MRHNA, CDR2 SNTAGT. The DNA read from the CDR3 is TGTGCCAGCAGCTGGGGGACTAGCGGGAGTAAGTATGAG. Translating it yields CASSWGTSGSKYE. The complete CDR3 protein is CASSWGTSGSKYEQFF.

Many counts were recorded for this clone. The sequenced CDR3 bases are TGCGCCAGCAGCTCAACCGGACAGGGGGCAGGGGATACG. This translates into CASSSTGQGAGDT. The complete CDR3 protein is CASSSTGQGAGDTQYF. The genes are TRBV5-1 and TRBJ2-3, with TRBD1 matching over 11 bases. With the read ending 3 residues before the CDR3 end, the germline J gene is used to fill in that end. V gave up 3 bases and J gave up 6 bases; unmatched junction bases: 9. The CDR3 length is 16 residues. Germline CDR1 reads SGHRS; CDR2 reads YFSETQ.

As concerns this clone: The read terminates 3 residues before the CDR3 end, so the remaining end is supplied by the germline J gene. V usage is TRBV19 and J usage is TRBJ1-3; TRBD1 matches at 9 bases. V trimming: 2 bases; J trimming: 0 bases; junction bases outside the gene matches: 2. Germline V gene sequence: CDR1 LNHDA, CDR2 SQIVND (reference sequence). The length of the CDR3 is 16 residues. The CDR3 DNA, read in part, is TGTGCCAGTAGTATACGACAGGGGGGCTCTGGAAACACC. This sequence encodes CASSIRQGGSGNT. The full CDR3 reads CASSIRQGGSGNTIYF.

This clone was seen at least ten times. The read halts 3 residues ahead of the CDR3 end, with the missing end drawn from the germline J gene. J is TRBJ2-1 and V is TRBV2; D gene ambiguous. CDR3 length: 13 amino acids. Trimming removed 8 bases from V and 0 bases from J, with 8 bases in between. Germline V gives CDR1 SNHLY, CDR2 FYNNEI. The CDR3 bases that were read are TGTGCCAGCGCTAGTAGCTCCTACAATGAG. Its translation is CASASSSYNE. In full, the CDR3 reads CASASSSYNEQFF. Using reference TRBV2 and TRBJ2-1 for the parts outside the CDR3, the full variable domain is EPEVTQTPSHQVTQMGQEVILRCVPISNHLYFYWYRQILGQKVEFLVSFYNNEISEKSEIFDDQFSVERPDGSNFTLKIRSTKLEDSAMYFCASASSSYNEQFFGPGTRLTVL.

About this clone itself: Sequencing ends 3 residues short of the CDR3 end; the germline J gene provides the rest. This rearrangement joins TRBV11-2 to TRBJ1-1, with D perhaps matching TRBD1 (6 bases). The germline CDR1 and CDR2 sequences are SGHAT and FQNNGV. The CDR3 consists of 15 residues. V lost 5 bases and J lost 3, with 16 bases in between. CDR3 sequence reads: CASSGGRGGDTEAFF. The CDR3 DNA, read in part, is TGTGCCAGCAGCGGAGGGAGGGGGGGGGACACTGAA.

This clone was counted ten times or more. The sequenced CDR3 bases are TGTGCCAGCAGCCCCGGGACACCGAGCTCCTACAATGAG. Translation: CASSPGTPSSYNE. The CDR3 reads in full as CASSPGTPSSYNEQFF. The rearrangement joins TRBV7-3 to TRBJ2-1; maybe TRBD1 (6 bases). Read coverage stops 3 residues before the CDR3 terminus; the germline J gene supplies the remainder. The germline gives CDR1 SGHTA, CDR2 FQGTGA. V lost 5 bases and J lost 0, with 14 bases in between. This CDR3 is 16 amino acids long.

There are many counts of this clone. CDR3 sequence reads: CASSNYRGRNTGELFF. CDR3 DNA, as far as it was read: TGTGCCAGCAGCAACTACAGGGGGCGGAACACCGGGGAG. V usage is TRBV7-3 and J usage is TRBJ2-2; 9 bases agree with TRBD1. The read ends 3 residues early relative to the CDR3; the germline J gene fills the gap. CDR3 length: 16 residues. Germline V gene sequence: CDR1 SGHTA, CDR2 FQGTGA. V shed 5 bases and J 1 base; nucleotides not matched to a gene: 5.

This clone was detected ten times or more. The CDR3 end lies 3 residues beyond the end of the read and is filled in from the germline J gene. V and J are TRBV20-1 and TRBJ2-3, with TRBD1 as a possible D gene (6 bases). Germline V lookup: CDR1 DFQATT, CDR2 SNEGSKA (reference sequence). V lost 7 bases and J lost 2, with 13 bases in between. The CDR3 consists of 13 residues. This CDR3 is CSVQGTSTDTQYF. CDR3 DNA, as far as it was read: TGCAGTGTCCAGGGGACGTCCACAGATACG.

There are many counts of this clone. The CDR3 extends 3 residues past the end of the read, so its final part is completed from the germline J gene. The chain couples TRBV5-6 to TRBJ1-3, with a weak D call TRBD1 (5 bases). V was clipped by 3 bases and J by 2 bases, with 12 bases between them. CDR1 SGHDT and CDR2 YYEEEE come from the germline V gene. The CDR3 sequence is 15 residues long. The CDR3 sequence: CASSSSGRAGNTIYF. The sequenced CDR3 bases are TGTGCCAGCAGCTCTTCGGGCAGGGCTGGAAACACC.

This clone appeared many times. The CDR3 end lies 3 residues beyond the end of the read and is filled in from the germline J gene. The genes are TRBV19 and TRBJ2-3, with a weak D call TRBD1 (5 bases). The CDR3 has 14 amino acids. Germline assignment: CDR1 LNHDA and CDR2 SQIVND (reference sequence). Trimming pared 9 bases from V and 2 bases from J, leaving 15 bases between. CDR3 amino acids: CASNSQGYTDTQYF. The DNA read from the CDR3 is TGTGCCAGCAATAGCCAGGGCTACACAGATACG.

This clone has a handful of counts. The read terminates 3 residues before the CDR3 end, so the remaining end is supplied by the germline J gene. The gene calls are TRBV19 and TRBJ2-3, with D maybe TRBD2 (7 bases). CDR1 LNHDA and CDR2 SQIVND come from the germline V gene (reference sequence). The CDR3 is 19 residues long. Partial CDR3 DNA: TGTGCCAGTAGTCTTGTCCCCACAACGGGGGGCGGGGAAGGTGAGACG. Translating gives CASSLVPTTGGGEGET. The complete CDR3 reads CASSLVPTTGGGEGETQYF. Full variable domain (remainder filled in from reference TRBV19 and TRBJ2-3): DGGITQSPKYLFRKEGQNVTLSCEQNLNHDAMYWYRQDPGQGLRLIYYSQIVNDFQKGDIAEGYSVSREKKESFPLTVTSAQKNPTAFYLCASSLVPTTGGGEGETQYFGPGTRLTVL.

This clone was detected ten times or more. The read ends 3 residues shy of where the CDR3 ends; the end is completed using the germline J gene. The genes are TRBV20-1 and TRBJ2-3; D is possibly TRBD2 (6 bases). Germline CDR1 is DFQATT and CDR2 is SNEGSKA (reference sequence). CDR3 size: 13 residues. CDR3 bases read: TGCAGTGCTAGAGGGGACTCCAAAGAGACG. Translated, it gives CSARGDSKET. In full, the CDR3 is CSARGDSKETQYF.

This clone was seen more than once but under ten times. This CDR3 is CASSRLQPNTEAFF. The DNA read from the CDR3 is TGTGCCAGCAGCCGACTCCAGCCTAACACTGAA. The V gene is TRBV7-8, the J gene TRBJ1-1; D gene unclear. The missing CDR3 end, 3 residues past where the read stops, is filled in from the germline J gene. Trimming left V 5 bases short and J 2 bases short, with 12 bases between. CDR1 and CDR2 (germline): SGHVS, FQNEAQ. This CDR3 is built from 14 residues.

This clone was detected many times. This CDR3 reads CASSQEGGLPPYEQYF. The part of the CDR3 DNA that was read is TGTGCCAGCAGCCAAGAGGGGGGATTGCCGCCTTACGAG. The chain recombines TRBV14 with TRBJ2-7; D may be TRBD2 (6 bases). The read finishes 3 residues shy of the CDR3 end, and the germline J gene is used to complete it. This CDR3 has 16 amino acids. Deletions cut 0 bases from V and 4 bases from J, with 16 bases between. CDR1 SGHDN and CDR2 FVKESK come from the germline V gene.

This clone was observed many times. The CDR3 end falls 3 residues outside the read, so it is completed with the germline J gene. The gene calls are TRBV7-9 and TRBJ2-3; possible D gene TRBD1, 6 bases. Germline assignment: CDR1 SEHNR and CDR2 FQNEAQ (reference sequence). The CDR3 is made up of 14 amino acids. The DNA read from the CDR3 is TGTGCCAGCAGCCCCTTCCATCCAACAGGGTCG. Residues: CASSPFHPTGS. The CDR3 in full is CASSPFHPTGSQYF. Filled out from reference TRBV7-9 and TRBJ2-3, the complete variable domain reads DTGVSQNPRHKITKRGQNVTFRCDPISEHNRLYWYRQTLGQGPEFLTYFQNEAQLEKSRLLSDRFSAERPKGSFSTLEIQRTEQGDSAMYLCASSPFHPTGSQYFGPGTRLTVL.

This clone was recorded at least ten times. The read gets to within 3 residues of the CDR3 end, and the germline J gene fills in the rest. The chain combines TRBV5-1 with TRBJ1-1; D possibly corresponds to TRBD1 (6 bases). The CDR3 extends over 14 amino acids. Germline loops: CDR1 SGHRS, CDR2 YFSETQ. V gave up 2 bases and J gave up 4 bases, with 12 bases separating them. The chain's CDR3 is CASSFKGEVTEAFF. The sequenced CDR3 bases are TGCGCCAGCAGCTTTAAGGGGGAAGTCACTGAA.

This clone was recorded many times. The read finishes 3 residues shy of the CDR3 end, and the germline J gene is used to complete it. The chain recombines TRBV30 with TRBJ1-2; TRBD1 aligns across 8 bases. The CDR3 is made up of 14 amino acids. The V and J ends lost 4 bases and 4 bases, in that order; junction bases with no gene match: 8. Germline loops: CDR1 GTSNPN, CDR2 SVGIG (reference sequence). The CDR3 here is CAWTLVDRGYGYTF. The CDR3 bases that were read are TGTGCCTGGACCTTAGTAGACAGGGGCTATGGC.

This clone occurred many times. CDR3 sequence reads: CASSPGQVGLPKETQYF. Partial CDR3 DNA: TGCGCCAGCAGCCCCGGGCAAGTGGGGCTGCCTAAAGAGACC. The chain couples TRBV4-1 to TRBJ2-5; D is perhaps TRBD1 (5 bases). The read ends 3 residues shy of where the CDR3 ends; the end is completed using the germline J gene. Trimming stripped 4 bases from V and 3 bases from J, with 21 bases between. The CDR3 has 17 amino acids. The V gene's germline CDR1 is MGHRA and CDR2 YSYEKL.

This clone was found many times. The read is 3 residues too short to cover the CDR3 end, so that end is filled in from the germline J gene. The V and J genes are TRBV4-1 and TRBJ2-7; 7 bases map to TRBD1. The length of the CDR3 is 17 residues. Trimming cost V 0 bases and J 2 bases; bases outside gene matches: 10. Per germline, CDR1 MGHRA and CDR2 YSYEKL. This CDR3 is CASSQDQKDRRPYEQYF. CDR3 bases read: TGCGCCAGCAGCCAAGATCAAAAGGACAGGAGACCCTACGAG.

This clone came up many times. Read data end 3 residues before the CDR3 end; the end is taken from the germline J gene. This chain connects TRBV5-1 to TRBJ2-1; 16 nucleotides align to TRBD2. V lost 4 bases to trimming and J lost 4 bases; unmatched junction nucleotides: 8. The CDR3 length is 18 residues. Germline V gene lookup returns CDR1 SGHRS and CDR2 YFSETQ. The CDR3 reads CASSTGLAGGRGYNEQFF. Incomplete CDR3 DNA: TGCGCCAGCAGCACGGGACTAGCGGGGGGGAGGGGTTACAATGAG.

This clone came up many times. From the germline J gene comes the end of the CDR3, since the read stops 3 residues before it. This chain connects TRBV20-1 to TRBJ2-3; possibly TRBD2 for D (5 bases). The CDR3 runs to 13 residues. The germline CDR1 and CDR2 sequences are DFQATT and SNEGSKA (reference sequence). The V and J ends lost 5 bases and 0 bases respectively, with 9 bases between them. Incomplete CDR3 DNA: TGCAGTGCTTTCAGGACTAGCACAGATACG. As protein: CSAFRTSTDT. The complete CDR3 sequence is CSAFRTSTDTQYF.

This clone was seen many times. The read finishes 3 residues shy of the CDR3 end, and the germline J gene is used to complete it. This chain connects TRBV7-6 to TRBJ2-2, with TRBD1 identical over 7 bases. The CDR3 consists of 15 residues. Germline-derived CDR1 and CDR2 are SGHVS and FNYEAQ. With 2 bases clipped from V and 4 bases from J, the junction kept 4 bases outside the gene matches. CDR3 loop: CASSLTGAGTGELFF. The sequenced CDR3 bases are TGTGCCAGCAGCTTAACAGGGGCGGGCACCGGGGAG.

This clone was detected ten times or more. The sequenced fragment ends 3 residues before the CDR3 boundary, so the rest is inferred from the germline J gene. This chain uses TRBV20-1 with TRBJ2-3; no firm D call. The CDR3 is 12 residues long. Germline CDR1 and CDR2: DFQATT and SNEGSKA (reference sequence). Trimming shortened V by 6 bases and J by 1 base, and 8 bases separated the two germline ends. CDR3 sequence: CSASGGTDTQYF. The DNA read from the CDR3 is TGCAGTGCCTCAGGCGGCACAGATACG.

This clone was picked up many times. The DNA ends 3 residues before the CDR3 does, and the rest of the CDR3 is filled in from the germline J gene. The rearrangement uses TRBV5-1 and TRBJ2-1; 11 positions match TRBD2. This CDR3 spans 16 amino acids. With V trimmed by 4 bases and J by 6 bases, 9 bases remained unmatched. Germline values: CDR1 SGHRS, CDR2 YFSETQ. Partial CDR3 DNA: TGCGCCAGCAGCCCGTTAGCGGGGGGGCCTGGCAATGAG. Translation gives CASSPLAGGPGNE. The whole CDR3 protein is CASSPLAGGPGNEQFF.

This clone was counted many times. Other DNA sequences in this sample translate to the same CDR3. The CDR3 region is CSVEGRANTEAFF. CDR3 bases read: TGCAGCGTTGAAGGCAGGGCGAACACTGAA. The V gene is TRBV29-1, the J gene TRBJ1-1; TRBD1 might be the D (5 bases). The DNA ends 3 residues before the CDR3 does, and the rest of the CDR3 is filled in from the germline J gene. From germline, CDR1 is SQVTM and CDR2 ANQGSEA. Trimming took 1 base from V and 1 from J, leaving 7 bases between them. The CDR3 extends over 13 amino acids. The whole variable domain, filled in from reference TRBV29-1 and TRBJ1-1, reads SAVISQKPSRDICQRGTSLTIQCQVDSQVTMMFWYRQQPGQSLTLIATANQGSEATYESGFVIDKFPISRPNLTFSTLTVSNMSPEDSSIYLCSVEGRANTEAFFGQGTRLTVV.

In the case of this clone: The read finishes 3 residues shy of the CDR3 end, and the germline J gene is used to complete it. The chain recombines TRBV7-6 with TRBJ2-7; no firm D call. Germline lookup yields CDR1 SGHVS and CDR2 FNYEAQ. There are 13 residues in the CDR3. V lost 5 bases and J 3 bases, leaving 11 bases between the germline ends. CDR3 region: CASSPSLDYEQYF. The sequenced part of the CDR3 DNA is TGTGCCAGCAGCCCCTCGTTAGACTACGAG. Filled out from reference TRBV7-6 and TRBJ2-7, the complete variable domain reads GAGVSQSPRYKVTKRGQDVALRCDPISGHVSLYWYRQALGQGPEFLTYFNYEAQQDKSGLPNDRFSAERPEGSISTLTIQRTEQRDSAMYRCASSPSLDYEQYFGPGTRLTVT.

As regards this clone: The CDR3 is cut off 3 residues early in the read; its end comes from the germline J gene. The chain recombines TRBV7-9 with TRBJ1-2; D remains unclear. The germline CDR1 and CDR2 sequences are SEHNR and FQNEAQ (reference sequence). The CDR3 runs to 12 residues. Trimming stripped 1 base from V and 7 bases from J, with 7 bases between. CDR3 protein: CASSLDSSGYTF. The DNA read from the CDR3 is TGTGCCAGCAGCTTAGATTCGTCTGGC. The variable domain in full, with the rest retrieved from reference TRBV7-9 and TRBJ1-2, is DTGVSQNPRHKITKRGQNVTFRCDPISEHNRLYWYRQTLGQGPEFLTYFQNEAQLEKSRLLSDRFSAERPKGSFSTLEIQRTEQGDSAMYLCASSLDSSGYTFGSGTRLTVV.

This clone came up many times. The read gets to within 3 residues of the CDR3 end, and the germline J gene fills in the rest. This rearrangement joins TRBV3-1 (or the pseudogene TRBV3-2) to TRBJ2-5; D remains unclear. V was shortened by 1 base and J by 4 bases, with 10 bases between the two germline ends. Germline V lookup: CDR1 LGHDT, CDR2 YNNKEL (reference sequence). The CDR3 covers 14 residues. This chain's CDR3 is CASSQGARRETQYF. CDR3 DNA, as far as it was read: TGTGCCAGCAGCCAAGGAGCGAGAAGAGAGACC.

This clone was recorded many times. Sequencing ends 3 residues short of the CDR3 end; the germline J gene provides the rest. V gene TRBV7-9 combines with J gene TRBJ2-5, with D unclear. This CDR3 spans 13 amino acids. Germline V gene sequence: CDR1 SEHNR, CDR2 FQNEAQ (reference sequence). V was clipped by 5 bases and J by 1 base, with 8 bases between them. Partial CDR3 DNA: TGTGCCAGCAGCCCAGATCTCCAAGAGACC. Translating it yields CASSPDLQET. The whole CDR3 sequence reads CASSPDLQETQYF.

This clone was counted many times. Read coverage stops 3 residues before the CDR3 terminus; the germline J gene supplies the remainder. This chain joins TRBV7-2 and TRBJ1-1; possible D gene TRBD1, 5 bases. The CDR3 consists of 14 residues. The germline CDR1 and CDR2 sequences are SGHTA and FQGNSA. Trimming took off 2 bases at V and 0 bases at J, with 7 bases between the two ends. The CDR3 sequence: CASSLPGMNTEAFF. CDR3 DNA (partial): TGTGCCAGCAGCTTACCAGGGATGAACACTGAA.

This clone was seen repeatedly, ten times or more. CDR3 DNA (partial): TGTGCCACCACAGGATTCTATAGCAATCAGCCC. Encoded protein: CATTGFYSNQP. The whole CDR3 region reads CATTGFYSNQPQHF. V gene TRBV28 combines with J gene TRBJ1-5; tentatively, D is TRBD1 (5 bases). Read sequence stops 3 residues before the CDR3 end, and the germline J gene provides the missing end. Germline lookup yields CDR1 MDHEN and CDR2 SYDVKM. Deletions cut 10 bases from V and 0 bases from J, with 13 bases between. CDR3 length: 14 amino acids.

This clone was picked up many times. The observed sequence ends 3 residues before the CDR3 terminus, with the missing tail filled in from the germline J gene. This chain uses TRBV30 with TRBJ2-1, with TRBD2 identical over 8 bases. V lost 0 bases, J lost 6 bases, and 4 bases stayed unmatched. The V gene's germline CDR1 is GTSNPN and CDR2 SVGIG (reference sequence). This CDR3 comprises 14 residues. The CDR3 sequence is CAWSVAGASNEQFF. The covered CDR3 bases are TGTGCCTGGAGTGTAGCGGGAGCTTCCAATGAG.